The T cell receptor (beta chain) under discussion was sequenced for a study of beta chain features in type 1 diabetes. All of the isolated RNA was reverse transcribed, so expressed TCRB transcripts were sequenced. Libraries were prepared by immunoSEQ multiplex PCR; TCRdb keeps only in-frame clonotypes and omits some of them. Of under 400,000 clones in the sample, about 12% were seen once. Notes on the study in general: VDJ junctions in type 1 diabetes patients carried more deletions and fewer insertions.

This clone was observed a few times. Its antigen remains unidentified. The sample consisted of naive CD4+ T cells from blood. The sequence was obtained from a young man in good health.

The CDR3 sequence is CASSERLAGGRYEQYF. As DNA, the CDR3 is TGTGCCAGCAGTGAACGACTAGCGGGGGGGCGCTACGAGCAGTACTTC. The V and J genes are TRBV6-1 and TRBJ2-7; 14 bases map to TRBD2. V shed 2 bases, J shed 3 bases, and the junction held 3 bases outside the gene matches. Germline CDR1 is MNHNS and CDR2 is SASEGT. The CDR3 totals 16 residues.